A single sample is the source of the 18 T cell receptor beta chains below, sequenced in a study of blood T cell repertoires in COVID-19. The repertoire was sequenced with immunoSEQ multiplex PCR; TCRdb's copy has only in-frame clones and lacks some. The data contain about 210,000 clones, about 88% of them singletons. The sequencing input was peripheral blood. The receptors here all came from a woman aged 40 to 50 with acute or convalescent COVID-19.

V is TRBV3-1 (or the pseudogene TRBV3-2) and J is TRBJ1-3; the match to TRBD1 covers 9 bases. Trimming cost V 4 bases and J 0 bases; bases outside gene matches: 7. Per the germline V gene, CDR1 is LGHDT and CDR2 is YNNKEL (reference sequence). CDR3 size: 17 residues. The CDR3 protein is CASSPGTGTISGNTIYF. The CDR3 DNA follows: TGTGCCAGCAGCCCTGGGACAGGGACGATCTCTGGAAACACCATATATTTT.

J is TRBJ1-1 and V is TRBV11-1; D is perhaps TRBD1 (5 bases). Germline-derived CDR1 and CDR2 are SGHAT and FQDESV (reference sequence). CDR3 length: 12 residues. V was shortened by 3 bases and J by 4 bases, with 6 bases between the two germline ends. The CDR3 reads CASSFRGTEAFF. Written as DNA, the CDR3 is TGTGCCAGCAGCTTTAGGGGCACTGAAGCTTTCTTT.

In DNA, the CDR3 is TGTGCCATCAGTCTGCAGGGGCCGTTCATGAACACTGAAGCTTTCTTT. Translating gives CAISLQGPFMNTEAFF. The J gene is TRBJ1-1, the V gene TRBV10-3; perhaps TRBD1 as D (6 bases). Germline V gives CDR1 ENHRY, CDR2 SYGVKD. The CDR3 spans 16 residues. Trimming removed 5 bases at V and 0 bases at J, with 16 bases between.

The chain has TRBV18 and TRBJ1-5; a weak D match, TRBD1 (6 bases). CDR1 and CDR2 from the germline V gene are KGHSH and LQKENI. The CDR3 covers 15 residues. V gave up 5 bases and J gave up 5 bases, with 16 bases separating them. This CDR3 reads CASSASPQGHQPQHF. In DNA form, the CDR3 reads TGTGCCAGCTCAGCATCGCCCCAGGGGCATCAGCCCCAGCATTTT.

The chain's CDR3 is CASSPEWAVQETQYF. As DNA, the CDR3 is TGTGCCAGCTCACCAGAGTGGGCAGTCCAAGAGACCCAGTACTTC. V gene TRBV18 combines with J gene TRBJ2-5; D unclear. V shed 2 bases and J shed 1 base, with 11 bases lying between them. This CDR3 is 15 amino acids long. Germline V gene lookup returns CDR1 KGHSH and CDR2 LQKENI.

The chain has TRBV6-5 and TRBJ2-7; TRBD2 matches at 11 bases. V dropped 7 bases and J dropped 10; count of bases not matched to a gene: 12. This CDR3 region has 14 residues. Germline V gene sequence: CDR1 MNHEY, CDR2 SVGAGI. DNA for the CDR3: TGTGCCAGCATGGATAGCGGGGGGGCTCGTGGCCAGTACGTC. Protein product: CASMDSGGARGQYV.

The CDR3 loop reads CASSLGQGTTDTQYF. The CDR3 DNA follows: TGTGCCAGCAGCTTAGGGCAGGGTACAACAGATACGCAGTATTTT. This chain joins TRBV7-9 and TRBJ2-3, with a tentative D call TRBD1 (5 bases). This CDR3 comprises 15 residues. V was clipped by 1 base and J by 3 bases, with 11 bases between them. Germline values: CDR1 SEHNR, CDR2 FQNEAQ (reference sequence). Supplemented by reference TRBV7-9 and TRBJ2-3, the full variable domain reads DTGVSQNPRHKITKRGQNVTFRCDPISEHNRLYWYRQTLGQGPEFLTYFQNEAQLEKSRLLSDRFSAERPKGSFSTLEIQRTEQGDSAMYLCASSLGQGTTDTQYFGPGTRLTVL.

The chain has TRBV11-2 and TRBJ2-3; 14 nucleotides match TRBD2. J lost 6 bases, V lost 4 bases, and 12 bases had no gene match. This CDR3 spans 18 amino acids. The germline CDR1 and CDR2 sequences are SGHAT and FQNNGV. CDR3 sequence reads: CASSSRGLAGGPGDTQYF. CDR3 bases: TGTGCCAGCAGCTCACGAGGACTAGCGGGGGGCCCAGGGGATACGCAGTATTTT.

The chain uses TRBV2 and TRBJ2-3; 8 bases line up with TRBD1. This CDR3 region has 14 residues. The junction had 2 bases not matched to a gene; V was cut back by 6 bases and J by 0 bases. The germline V gene has CDR1 SNHLY and CDR2 FYNNEI. The CDR3: CASRWTGSTDTQYF. CDR3 DNA sequence: TGTGCCAGCAGATGGACAGGGAGCACAGATACGCAGTATTTT.

This clone was observed a few times. The rearrangement links TRBV6-5 to TRBJ2-7; D remains ambiguous. The CDR3 is 13 amino acids. The germline CDR1 and CDR2 sequences are MNHEY and SVGAGI. V was pared by 0 bases and J by 3 bases, with 6 bases between. The CDR3 loop reads CASSYSYGYEQYV. The CDR3 DNA reads TGTGCCAGCAGTTACTCGTACGGCTACGAGCAGTACGTC.

The gene calls are TRBV27 and TRBJ1-2; possible D gene TRBD1, 6 bases. The CDR3 contains 14 residues. The V gene lost 8 bases and the J gene lost 5 bases, with 18 bases spanning the gap. Germline CDR1 is MNHEY and CDR2 is SMNVEV (reference sequence). The CDR3 reads CASYSLGGAYGYTF. CDR3 DNA sequence: TGTGCCAGCTATTCACTTGGGGGGGCGTATGGCTACACCTTC.

The chain uses TRBV4-1 and TRBJ2-2; D unclear. Trimming pared 0 bases from V and 3 bases from J, leaving 8 bases between. The CDR3 runs to 15 residues. CDR1 and CDR2 from the germline V gene are MGHRA and YSYEKL. The CDR3 sequence is CASSQDRKDTGELFF. The CDR3 DNA reads TGCGCCAGCAGCCAAGACAGGAAAGACACCGGGGAGCTGTTTTTT.

This chain uses TRBV30 with TRBJ1-4, with D maybe TRBD1 (5 bases). V lost 0 bases and J lost 8, with 13 bases in between. The CDR3 sequence is 14 residues long. Germline V gives CDR1 GTSNPN, CDR2 SVGIG (reference sequence). CDR3 protein: CAWSVRRRGEKLFF. CDR3 DNA sequence: TGTGCCTGGAGTGTACGGCGACGGGGGGAAAAACTGTTTTTT.

The chain is built from TRBV10-3 and TRBJ1-2; 10 positions match TRBD1. Germline lookup yields CDR1 ENHRY and CDR2 SYGVKD. The CDR3 runs 15 residues. V dropped 3 bases and J dropped 5; count of bases not matched to a gene: 6. The CDR3 loop is CAISEAGTGEYGYTF. The CDR3 DNA sequence: TGTGCCATCAGTGAAGCCGGGACAGGGGAGTATGGCTACACCTTC.

The DNA for the CDR3 is TGTGCCAGCAGTTACCGGATGCAGGGCCCCAACTATGGCTACACCTTC. Its protein is CASSYRMQGPNYGYTF. The chain links TRBV6-5 to TRBJ1-2; D may be TRBD1 (5 bases). V lost 2 bases and J 2 bases, leaving 15 bases between the germline ends. Germline CDR1 is MNHEY and CDR2 is SVGAGI. The CDR3 is 16 residues long.

The rearrangement links TRBV10-1 to TRBJ2-2; D unresolved. This CDR3 is 14 amino acids long. CDR1 is WNHNN and CDR2 is SYGVQD in the germline V gene (reference sequence). Trimming shortened V by 8 bases and J by 1 base, and 11 bases separated the two germline ends. The CDR3 loop reads CASGLAQNTGELFF. CDR3 nucleotide sequence: TGCGCCAGCGGGCTCGCGCAGAACACCGGGGAGCTGTTTTTT.

The rearrangement links TRBV30 to TRBJ1-5; tentatively, D is TRBD1 (6 bases). Germline V gene lookup returns CDR1 GTSNPN and CDR2 SVGIG (reference sequence). The ends were cut back, 2 bases at V and 6 bases at J, with 14 bases in the middle. The CDR3 has 14 residues. The CDR3 DNA reads as TGTGCCTGGAGTTCGGGGACATCAGGTCAGCCCCAGCATTTT. The encoded protein is CAWSSGTSGQPQHF. Based on the CDR3 plus reference TRBV30 and TRBJ1-5, the full variable domain is SQTIHQWPATLVQPVGSPLSLECTVEGTSNPNLYWYRQAAGRGLQLLFYSVGIGQISSEVPQNLSASRPQDRQFILSSKKLLLSDSGFYLCAWSSGTSGQPQHFGDGTRLSIL.

This chain links TRBV4-1 with TRBJ1-6; D perhaps matches TRBD1 (5 bases). The ends were cut back, 0 bases at V and 6 bases at J, with 21 bases in the middle. The germline CDR1 and CDR2 sequences are MGHRA and YSYEKL. The CDR3 runs to 19 residues. CDR3 in DNA: TGCGCCAGCAGCCAAGAGAGCCTAAGGGGCAGGGAGGCTAATTCACCCCTCCACTTT. Translated: CASSQESLRGREANSPLHF.